This TCR beta chain was observed in a study of cytomegalovirus exposure and HLA in healthy donors. Study-level findings and limits: A few CMV-associated chains were confirmed in vitro to be specific for CMV antigens. A later analysis appeared to link common viral pathogens to several of the most significant clusters.

This clone occurred a few times. Its target is not known. The CDR3 is 14 residues long. After removal of 4 bases from V and 8 bases from J, the junction contained 8 bases not matched to a gene. The germline V gene has CDR1 PRHDT and CDR2 FYEKMQ (reference sequence). The PCR was carried out with 60 Vbeta primers and 13 Jbeta primers. Measured with immunoSEQ multiplex PCR; TCRdb has only the in-frame clones, and not every one. The data contain 130,000 to 150,000 clones, roughly 80% of them singletons. V gene TRBV13 combines with J gene TRBJ1-2, with 9 bases aligning to TRBD1. Input material: PBMCs. The clonotype comes from a male donor in good health and CMV-seronegative. DNA for the CDR3: TGTGCCAGCAGCTCACCGGGACAGGGATCCGGCTACACCTTC. It specifies CASSSPGQGSGYTF.